This T cell receptor (beta chain) was recorded in a study of T cell clonotyping in hematopoietic cell transplantation. At the level of the study: Pretransplant recipient samples were taken after cytoreduction.

CDR3 length: 18 amino acids. The germline V gene has CDR1 SGHDT and CDR2 YYEEEE. The V and J ends lost 1 base and 0 bases, in that order; junction bases with no gene match: 8. Whole-study findings and limits: Without cell sorting, CD4 versus CD8 contributions remain unresolved. Few recipient clonotypes overlapped donors; over 95% were de novo at given depth.

Data came from immunoSEQ multiplex PCR; TCRdb stores just in-frame clones and leaves some out. Of some 6,000 clones in the sample, 95% to 98% were seen once. Of note for this clone: No antigen is known for it.

Described time point: recipient sample about 28 days before transplant, after cytoreduction. Recipient blood drawn about 28 days pretransplant and days 30, 100, 180 after. V is TRBV5-6 and J is TRBJ2-5, with 11 bases lining up with TRBD2. The sample here was peripheral blood mononuclear cells, taken before stem cell transplant. The sequence came from a man aged 65-85 years with acute myeloid leukemia. Some clones in this sample may be carry-over from other donors' samples. CDR3 sequence: CASSLSRLAGGNQETQYF. The CDR3 DNA reads TGTGCCAGCAGCTTGAGTAGGCTAGCGGGAGGAAACCAAGAGACCCAGTACTTC.